The rows below give T cell receptor beta chains drawn from one sample of a study of control samples from healthy donors and cancer patients. Sequenced by immunoSEQ multiplex PCR; TCRdb stores in-frame clones only, minus some. Among 75,000 to 95,000 clones listed, roughly 91% were seen once. The sequencing sample was made of PBMCs. The receptors shown here come from a woman aged 50 to 60 with colorectal cancer. Each CDR3 is given with its conserved first and last residue. Fields, in order: J gene, clone size, D gene, V gene, CDR3 protein, CDR3 DNA. A D gene is named only where the DNA matches it firmly. Where a row states a size, it is once, few, many or the class of an expanded clone; other rows omit it.

>TRBJ1-5|NA|TRBD1|TRBV10-3
CAIRAGDSPNQPQHF
TGTGCCATCAGGGCGGGGGACAGCCCCAATCAGCCCCAGCATTTT
>TRBJ1-4|once|TRBD1|TRBV11-1
CASSLGDREGEKLFF
TGTGCCAGCAGCTTGGGGGACAGAGAAGGTGAAAAACTGTTTTTT
>TRBJ1-1|NA|NA|TRBV5-1
CASSAETYTEAFF
TGCGCCAGCAGCGCCGAGACCTACACTGAAGCTTTCTTT
>TRBJ2-5|NA|NA|TRBV24-1
CATSGSRGAGETQYF
TGTGCCACCAGTGGTTCCCGGGGCGCTGGGGAGACCCAGTACTTC
>TRBJ1-1|NA|TRBD1|TRBV10-3
CAIRPGGLNTEAFF
TGTGCCATCAGACCAGGGGGCTTGAACACTGAAGCTTTCTTT
>TRBJ2-5|once|TRBD2|TRBV2
CASSVERGETQYF
TGTGCCAGCAGTGTGGAGCGGGGGGAGACCCAGTACTTC
>TRBJ1-5|NA|NA|TRBV6-2/TRBV6-3
CASSDSLYSNQPQHF
TGTGCCAGCAGTGACAGTCTTTATAGCAATCAGCCCCAGCATTTT
>TRBJ2-2|NA|TRBD2|TRBV4-3
CASSQLLAGVTGELFF
TGCGCCAGCAGCCAGTTACTAGCGGGGGTAACCGGGGAGCTGTTTTTT
>TRBJ1-6|NA|NA|TRBV30
CAWNAQNNSPLHF
TGTGCCTGGAACGCACAAAATAATTCACCCCTCCACTTT
>TRBJ2-5|NA|TRBD2|TRBV30
CAWSVAGTSGMETQYF
TGTGCCTGGAGTGTAGCAGGGACTAGCGGCATGGAGACCCAGTACTTC
>TRBJ2-1|NA|TRBD1|TRBV2
CASSPRQGYNEQFF
TGTGCCAGCAGTCCTAGACAGGGTTACAATGAGCAGTTCTTC
>TRBJ2-3|NA|NA|TRBV2
CASSLQGRADTQYF
TGTGCCAGCAGCTTGCAGGGGAGGGCAGATACGCAGTATTTT
>TRBJ2-1|NA|NA|TRBV9
CASNTSPNGDEQFF
TGTGCCAGCAACACTAGCCCCAATGGGGATGAGCAGTTCTTC
>TRBJ1-2|NA|NA|TRBV19
CASSRVDSAYGYTF
TGTGCCAGTAGTAGAGTCGACAGTGCATATGGCTACACCTTC
>TRBJ1-3|few|NA|TRBV7-2
CASSSANTIYF
TGTGCCAGCAGCTCCGCAAACACCATATATTTT
>TRBJ1-1|NA|TRBD1|TRBV5-1
CASKTGDTEAFF
TGCGCCAGCAAGACAGGGGACACTGAAGCTTTCTTT
>TRBJ2-2|NA|TRBD1|TRBV19
CASSIEFGWTGTFKNTGELFF
TGTGCCAGTAGTATCGAATTTGGTTGGACAGGGACATTTAAGAACACCGGGGAGCTGTTTTTT
>TRBJ1-3|once|NA|TRBV19
CASSSKGSRPGNTIYF
TGTGCCAGTAGTTCGAAAGGGTCAAGGCCTGGAAACACCATATATTTT
>TRBJ2-1|once|NA|TRBV7-8
CASTLPGTPSYNEQFF
TGTGCCAGCACCCTCCCCGGGACACCCAGCTACAATGAGCAGTTCTTC
>TRBJ1-5|NA|TRBD1|TRBV28
CASKQGGNQPQHF
TGTGCCAGCAAACAGGGGGGCAATCAGCCCCAGCATTTT
>TRBJ2-1|NA|TRBD2|TRBV12-5
CASGFASGGASGYNEQFF
TGTGCTAGTGGTTTTGCTAGCGGGGGGGCGTCGGGTTACAATGAGCAGTTCTTC
>TRBJ1-6|NA|NA|TRBV6-5
CASRGDTSYNSPLHF
TGTGCCAGCAGAGGGGACACGTCCTATAATTCACCCCTCCACTTT
>TRBJ2-2|NA|NA|TRBV30
CAWIRTTGELFF
TGTGCCTGGATTCGGACCACCGGGGAGCTGTTTTTT
>TRBJ1-4|NA|NA|TRBV27
CATSVYSGEKLFF
TGTGCCACCTCAGTATACTCAGGCGAAAAACTGTTTTTT
>TRBJ2-4|NA|TRBD2|TRBV28
CASSRGGGAYIQYF
TGTGCCAGCAGTCGCGGGGGAGGGGCGTACATTCAGTACTTC
>TRBJ2-2|NA|TRBD1|TRBV7-2
CASSLTGGASGELFF
TGTGCCAGCAGCCTCACAGGGGGCGCGAGCGGGGAGCTGTTTTTT
>TRBJ1-1|NA|TRBD1|TRBV5-1
CASSSTGTGGFSF
TGCGCCAGCAGCTCGACCGGGACAGGCGGTTTTTCGTTT
>TRBJ2-2|NA|NA|TRBV24-1
CATSDLVGLDTGELFF
TGTGCCACCAGTGATTTGGTTGGGTTGGACACCGGGGAGCTGTTTTTT
>TRBJ1-3|NA|TRBD1|TRBV4-2
CASSRRGGGTGYEVTGNTIYF
TGTGCCAGCAGCCGGAGAGGGGGCGGGACAGGGTACGAAGTCACTGGAAACACCATATATTTT
>TRBJ1-6|once|TRBD1|TRBV12-5
CASGSGQGYNSPLHF
TGTGCTAGTGGTTCGGGACAGGGTTATAATTCACCCCTCCACTTT
>TRBJ2-1|NA|NA|TRBV19
CASSIGGGRDEQFF
TGTGCCAGTAGTATAGGTGGGGGTAGGGATGAGCAGTTCTTC
>TRBJ1-2|NA|NA|TRBV7-8
CASSLVAHPLNYGYTF
TGTGCCAGCAGCTTAGTGGCACATCCCCTTAACTATGGCTACACCTTC
>TRBJ1-2|few|NA|TRBV24-1
CATSRGGDGDLPFGYTF
TGTGCCACCAGTAGGGGTGGGGATGGGGATTTACCATTCGGCTACACCTTC
>TRBJ1-1|NA|NA|TRBV5-1
CASSVTVPASLNTEAFF
TGCGCCAGCAGCGTGACAGTTCCCGCGAGCCTGAACACTGAAGCTTTCTTT
>TRBJ2-5|once|NA|TRBV15
CATSNPPRKGTQYF
TGTGCCACCAGCAACCCCCCCCGAAAGGGGACCCAGTACTTC
>TRBJ2-5|NA|TRBD1|TRBV7-2
CASSLSQGALETQYF
TGTGCCAGCAGCTTATCGCAGGGGGCGCTGGAGACCCAGTACTTC
>TRBJ1-5|once|NA|TRBV19
CASSMMVNQPQHF
TGTGCCAGTAGTATGATGGTCAATCAGCCCCAGCATTTT
>TRBJ2-3|NA|NA|TRBV4-3
CASSQLGATDTQYF
TGCGCCAGCAGCCAGCTGGGGGCAACAGATACGCAGTATTTT
>TRBJ1-2|NA|NA|TRBV27
CASSLKGFNYGYTF
TGTGCCAGCAGTTTGAAGGGTTTCAACTATGGCTACACCTTC
>TRBJ2-2|NA|NA|TRBV5-1
CASSFDRGGTGELFF
TGCGCCAGCAGCTTTGACAGGGGAGGGACCGGGGAGCTGTTTTTT
>TRBJ1-5|NA|NA|TRBV20-1
CSASGGRANNQPQHF
TGCAGTGCTAGTGGGGGAAGAGCGAACAATCAGCCCCAGCATTTT
>TRBJ1-1|NA|NA|TRBV7-8
CASSLYRAGTEAFF
TGTGCCAGCAGCTTATACAGGGCGGGCACTGAAGCTTTCTTT
>TRBJ1-2|NA|NA|TRBV6-1
CASSEAGGQGGYGYTF
TGTGCCAGCAGTGAAGCAGGGGGGCAGGGTGGCTATGGCTACACCTTC
>TRBJ1-2|NA|NA|TRBV6-5
CARTLHLNYGYTF
TGTGCCAGGACACTCCACCTTAACTATGGCTACACCTTC
>TRBJ2-1|once|NA|TRBV19
CASTMMGISRYEQFF
TGTGCCAGTACAATGATGGGTATCTCCCGGTATGAGCAGTTCTTC
>TRBJ1-2|once|NA|TRBV7-2
CASSLGQEYGYTF
TGTGCCAGCAGCTTAGGCCAGGAATATGGCTACACCTTC